This passage covers 8 T cell receptor beta chains from one sample sequenced in a study of response to subunit inactivated influenza vaccine. TCRdb analysed the RT-PCR reads with MiXCR anew, one entry per CDR3 protein. The table has 750,000 to 850,000 distinct CDR3 sequences, 18% seen once. This material consisted of PBMCs from blood, taken more than 4 days after vaccination. The receptors come from a man between 50 and 59 years old who received an inactivated influenza vaccine.

This clonotype was seen only a few times. The chain recombines TRBV7-9 with TRBJ1-1; 7 nucleotides line up with TRBD1. The junction had 4 bases not matched to a gene; V was cut back by 2 bases and J by 1 base. CDR1 is SEHNR and CDR2 is FQNEAQ in the germline V gene (reference sequence). The CDR3 loop spans 15 amino acids. The CDR3 DNA sequence: TGTGCCAGCAGCTTAATCACAGGGGAGAACACTGAAGCTTTCTTT. Protein: CASSLITGENTEAFF.

The chain recombines TRBV11-2 with TRBJ2-5, with TRBD2 identical over 9 bases. This CDR3 is built from 16 residues. V was clipped by 3 bases and J by 4 bases; unmatched bases: 9. From germline, CDR1 is SGHAT and CDR2 FQNNGV. CDR3 sequence: CASSFQAGGTSETQYF. The CDR3 DNA reads TGTGCCAGCAGCTTTCAAGCGGGGGGAACATCAGAGACCCAGTACTTC.

This clonotype showed up just a few times. The chain recombines TRBV7-2 with TRBJ2-7; 10 bases agree with TRBD1. Germline V gene lookup returns CDR1 SGHTA and CDR2 FQGNSA. V was pared by 3 bases and J by 4 bases, with 6 bases of the junction left unmatched. CDR3 length: 15 residues. CDR3 protein: CASSFRQGANYEQYF. The CDR3 DNA sequence: TGTGCCAGCAGCTTTCGACAGGGGGCGAATTACGAGCAGTACTTC.

This clonotype showed up many times. The J gene is TRBJ2-1, the V gene TRBV20-1; TRBD1 matches at 7 bases. Germline V lookup: CDR1 DFQATT, CDR2 SNEGSKA (reference sequence). The CDR3 covers 14 residues. The J segment lost 7 bases and the V segment lost 6 bases, leaving 12 bases of the junction unmatched. CDR3 region: CSAPARGRINEQFF. CDR3 DNA: TGCAGTGCACCCGCGAGGGGGCGGATTAATGAGCAGTTCTTC.

This clonotype turned up a few times. The chain recombines TRBV5-1 with TRBJ2-7; no clear D gene. The CDR3 is 16 residues long. Trimming took 2 bases from V and 7 from J, leaving 22 bases between them. Germline-derived CDR1 and CDR2 are SGHRS and YFSETQ. The DNA of the CDR3 is TGCGCCAGCAGCTTCAATCGTGACATGACGATCGGGGAGCAGTACTTC. Its translation is CASSFNRDMTIGEQYF.

A few counts support this clonotype. The chain joins TRBV29-1 to TRBJ2-1; D could derive from TRBD1 or TRBD2 (5 bases each). Trimming stripped 5 bases from V and 8 bases from J, with 7 bases between. Per the germline V gene, CDR1 is SQVTM and CDR2 is ANQGSEA. The CDR3 is 10 residues long. In DNA form, the CDR3 reads TGCAGCGTTCGGGGACATGAGCAGTTCTTC. It encodes CSVRGHEQFF.

Only a few counts were recorded for this clonotype. The rearrangement uses TRBV9 and TRBJ2-7; no clear D. Trimming left V 2 bases short and J 2 bases short, with 11 bases between. Germline-derived CDR1 and CDR2 are SGDLS and YYNGEE. There are 14 residues in the CDR3. The CDR3 DNA reads TGTGCCAGCAGCGTTGGACCGAGTCCCTACGAGCAGTACTTC. It encodes CASSVGPSPYEQYF.

The V and J genes are TRBV19 and TRBJ2-1; D unclear. The V gene's germline CDR1 is LNHDA and CDR2 SQIVND (reference sequence). The CDR3 runs 16 residues. V was shortened by 4 bases and J by 5 bases, with 18 bases between the two germline ends. CDR3 DNA: TGTGCCAGTAGTAGCACTTACATGGGGATAAACAATGAGCAGTTCTTC. As protein: CASSSTYMGINNEQFF.